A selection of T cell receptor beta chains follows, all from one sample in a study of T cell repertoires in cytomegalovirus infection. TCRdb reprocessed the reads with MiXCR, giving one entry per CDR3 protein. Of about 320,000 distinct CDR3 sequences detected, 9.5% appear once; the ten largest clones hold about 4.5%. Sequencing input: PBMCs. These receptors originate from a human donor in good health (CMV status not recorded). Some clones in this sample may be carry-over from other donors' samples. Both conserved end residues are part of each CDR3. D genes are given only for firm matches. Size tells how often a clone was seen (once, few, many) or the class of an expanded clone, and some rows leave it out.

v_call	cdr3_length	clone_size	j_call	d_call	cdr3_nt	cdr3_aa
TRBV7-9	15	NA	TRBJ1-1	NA	TGTGCCAGCAGAGGGCCTAAAGGGACGAACACTGAAGCTTTCTTT	CASRGPKGTNTEAFF
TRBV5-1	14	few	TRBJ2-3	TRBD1	TGCGCCAGCGGCTTGGACAGGAACACAGATACGCAGTATTTT	CASGLDRNTDTQYF
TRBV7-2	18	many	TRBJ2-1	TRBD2	TGTGCCAGCAGCCCCAATCTAGCGGGAGTGTTATTAAACGATGAGCAGTTCTTC	CASSPNLAGVLLNDEQFF
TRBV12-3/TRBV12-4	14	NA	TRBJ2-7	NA	TGTGCCAGCACCCCCCCAGGGTCCCGATACGAGCAGTACTTC	CASTPPGSRYEQYF
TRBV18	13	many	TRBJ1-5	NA	TGTGCCAGCTCACCATCGATCGATCAGCCCCAGCATTTT	CASSPSIDQPQHF
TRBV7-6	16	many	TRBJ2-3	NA	TGTGCCAGCAGCTTGAGTCATGGAGGGAGTGGTAGGACGCAGTATTTT	CASSLSHGGSGRTQYF
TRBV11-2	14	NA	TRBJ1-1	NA	TGTGCCAGCAGTCCCCCAGGGTTTGGTACTGAAGCTTTCTTT	CASSPPGFGTEAFF
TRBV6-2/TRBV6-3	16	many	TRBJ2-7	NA	TGTGCCAGCACCAACGATCGACTAGTTCCTACCTACGAGCAGTACTTC	CASTNDRLVPTYEQYF
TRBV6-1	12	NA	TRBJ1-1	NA	TGTGCCAGCAGTGAAGCGGTCAGGGAAGCTTTCTTT	CASSEAVREAFF
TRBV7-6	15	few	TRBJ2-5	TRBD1	TGTGCCAGCAGTTTGAGACAGGGCGGAGGAGAGACCCAGTACTTC	CASSLRQGGGETQYF
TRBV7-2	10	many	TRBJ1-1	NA	TGTGCCCTGGGGAACACTGAAGCTTTCTTT	CALGNTEAFF